The 5 T cell receptor beta chains presented below share a single source sample, sequenced in a study of T cell responses to AZD1222 COVID-19 vaccine (dated by TCRdb to about 2021). This specimen's time point label, per the study, means: about 28 days (+/-7) after the second vaccine dose. Libraries came from the immunoSEQ multiplex PCR assay. TCRdb's version of the immuneACCESS table is confined to in-frame rearrangements and falls short of the full clone set. An unresolved V gene accounts for under half of the shortfall where checked; the remainder is of unknown origin. The sample includes some 98,000 clones, with 88% observed a single time. The ten biggest clones cover approximately 16% of the sample. The sample was peripheral blood, taken 28 days after the second AZD1222 dose. All receptors come from an adult who received the AZD1222 COVID-19 vaccine.

The chain carries TRBV9 and TRBJ2-7, with 10 bases identical to TRBD2. This CDR3 comprises 15 residues. V lost 6 bases, J lost 4 bases, and 10 bases stayed unmatched. Germline V gene data show CDR1 as SGDLS and CDR2 as YYNGEE. DNA of the CDR3: TGTGCCAGCAACTCTTACGGGACTAGCGAGTACGAGCAGTACTTC. Translating gives CASNSYGTSEYEQYF.

This clone was seen just once. The chain joins TRBV27 to TRBJ2-7; 11 bases line up with TRBD2. Germline V gene sequence: CDR1 MNHEY, CDR2 SMNVEV (reference sequence). CDR3 length equals 17 residues. Trimming removed 4 bases from V and 1 base from J; junction bases left unmatched: 9. The CDR3 spells CASSWTSGPSGSYEQYF. DNA of the CDR3: TGTGCCAGCAGTTGGACTAGCGGGCCCTCGGGGTCCTACGAGCAGTACTTC.

The genes are TRBV30 and TRBJ1-5, with 9 positions matching TRBD1. V lost 2 bases, J lost 6 bases, and 8 bases stayed unmatched. This CDR3 comprises 15 residues. Germline V CDR1 and CDR2: GTSNPN, SVGIG (reference sequence). CDR3 coding DNA: TGTGCCTGGAGTACGCTGACAGGGGGGGCTCAGCCCCAGCATTTT. Residues: CAWSTLTGGAQPQHF.

This clone was counted many times. The chain uses TRBV5-8 and TRBJ2-3, with 8 bases that match TRBD2. Germline V gives CDR1 SGHTS, CDR2 YDEGEE. The CDR3 consists of 16 residues. The V segment lost 4 bases and the J segment 3 bases; nucleotides outside the gene matches: 10. CDR3 bases: TGTGCCAGCAGCCCGGGCAGCGGGAGTTATACAGATACGCAGTATTTT. This encodes CASSPGSGSYTDTQYF.

This sequence joins TRBV2 and TRBJ1-1; D remains unclear. The CDR3 runs 11 residues. From germline, CDR1 is SNHLY and CDR2 FYNNEI. V lost 6 bases, J lost 1 base, and 3 bases lay in between. The CDR3 protein is CASRENTEAFF. The CDR3 coding sequence is TGTGCCAGCAGGGAGAACACTGAAGCTTTCTTT.